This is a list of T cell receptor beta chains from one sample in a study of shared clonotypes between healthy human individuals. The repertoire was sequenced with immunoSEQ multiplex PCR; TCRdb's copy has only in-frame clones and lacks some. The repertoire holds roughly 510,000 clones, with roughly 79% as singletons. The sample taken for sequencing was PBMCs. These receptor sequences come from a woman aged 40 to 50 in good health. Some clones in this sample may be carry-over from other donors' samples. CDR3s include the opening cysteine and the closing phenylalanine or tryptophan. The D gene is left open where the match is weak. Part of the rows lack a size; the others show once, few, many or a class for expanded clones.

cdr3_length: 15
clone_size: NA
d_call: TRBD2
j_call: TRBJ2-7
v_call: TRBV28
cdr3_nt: TGTGCCAGCAGTTCGGGGGGGCAACCCTACTACGAGCAGTACTTC
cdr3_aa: CASSSGGQPYYEQYF

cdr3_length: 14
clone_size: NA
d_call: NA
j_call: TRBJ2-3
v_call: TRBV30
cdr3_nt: TGTGCCTGGAAGAAACAACCCGTAAGGGACTTGCAGTATTTT
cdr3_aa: CAWKKQPVRDLQYF

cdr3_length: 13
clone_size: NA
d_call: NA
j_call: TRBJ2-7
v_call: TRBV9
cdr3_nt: TGTGCCAGCAGCGGGATGCCCCCCTACGAGCAGTACTTC
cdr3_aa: CASSGMPPYEQYF

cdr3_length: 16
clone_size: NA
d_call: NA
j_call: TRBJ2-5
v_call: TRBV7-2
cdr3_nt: TGTGCCAGCAGCTTAGCCCGCATGGGGTACGGGGGGACCCAGTACTTC
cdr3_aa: CASSLARMGYGGTQYF

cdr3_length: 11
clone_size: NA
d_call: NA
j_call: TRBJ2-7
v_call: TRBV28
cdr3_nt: TGTGCCAGCAGTTTTAGGTACGAGCAGTACTTC
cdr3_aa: CASSFRYEQYF

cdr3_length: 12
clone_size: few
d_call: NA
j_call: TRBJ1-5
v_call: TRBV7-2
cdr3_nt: TGTGCCAGCAGCAGCAACCAGGGATCCCAGCATTTT
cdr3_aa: CASSSNQGSQHF

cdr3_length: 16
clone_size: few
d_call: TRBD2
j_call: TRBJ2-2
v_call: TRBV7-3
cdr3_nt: TGTGCCAGCAGATCGGGACTAGCGGGAGGGACCGGGGAGCTGTTTTTT
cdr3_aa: CASRSGLAGGTGELFF

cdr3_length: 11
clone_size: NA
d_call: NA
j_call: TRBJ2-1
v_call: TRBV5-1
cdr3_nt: TGCGCCAGCAGCTTGACGTATGAGCAGTTCTTC
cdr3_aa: CASSLTYEQFF

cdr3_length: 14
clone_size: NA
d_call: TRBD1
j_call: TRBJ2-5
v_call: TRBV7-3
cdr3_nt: TGTGCCAGCAGCCCCACAGGGGGCCGGGAGACCCAGTACTTC
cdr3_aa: CASSPTGGRETQYF

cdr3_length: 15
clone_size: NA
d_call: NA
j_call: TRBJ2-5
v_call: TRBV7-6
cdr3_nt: TGTGCCAGCAGCCCAGGGGCGGCTACCCAAGAGACCCAGTACTTC
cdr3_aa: CASSPGAATQETQYF

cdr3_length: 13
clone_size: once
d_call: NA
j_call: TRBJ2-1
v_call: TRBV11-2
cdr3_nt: TGTGCCAGCAGTTGGAGCTCCTACAATGAGCAGTTCTTC
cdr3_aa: CASSWSSYNEQFF

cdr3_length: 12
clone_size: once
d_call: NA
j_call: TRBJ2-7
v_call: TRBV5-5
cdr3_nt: TGTGCCAGCAGCTTGACAGTCGACGAGCAGTACTTC
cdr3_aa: CASSLTVDEQYF

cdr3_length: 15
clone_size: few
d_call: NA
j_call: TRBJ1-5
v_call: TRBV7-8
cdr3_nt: TGTGCCAGCAGCTTAGCGGGTGGGGCTCGGCAGCCCCAGCATTTT
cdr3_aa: CASSLAGGARQPQHF

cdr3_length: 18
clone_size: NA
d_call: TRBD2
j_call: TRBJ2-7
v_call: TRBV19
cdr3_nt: TGTGCCAGTAGTATAGATGGGAGCAAGCGGGAGCGCTCCTACGAGCAGTACTTC
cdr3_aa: CASSIDGSKRERSYEQYF

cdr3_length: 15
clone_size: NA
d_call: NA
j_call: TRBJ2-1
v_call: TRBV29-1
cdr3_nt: TGCAGCGCACAGGGAGAATCCAGTCGGGGAGTTTCGGAGTTCTTC
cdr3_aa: CSAQGESSRGVSEFF

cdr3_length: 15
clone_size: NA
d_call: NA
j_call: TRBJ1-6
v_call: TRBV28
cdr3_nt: NA
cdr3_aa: CASSLDKAGNSPLHF

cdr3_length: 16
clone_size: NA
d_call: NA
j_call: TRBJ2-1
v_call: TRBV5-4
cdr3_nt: TGTGCCAGCAGCTTGGTACCCTTGCCCTGGACCAATGAGCAGTTCTTC
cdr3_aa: CASSLVPLPWTNEQFF

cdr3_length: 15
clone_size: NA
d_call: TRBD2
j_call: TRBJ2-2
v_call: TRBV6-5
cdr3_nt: TGTGCCAGCAGTTACTTTGGGACTAGCGCCGGGGAGCTGTTTTTT
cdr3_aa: CASSYFGTSAGELFF

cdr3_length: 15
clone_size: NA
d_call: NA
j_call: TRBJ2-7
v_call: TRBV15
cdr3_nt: TGTGCCACCAGCAGGGGGTGGGGGGCCACCTACGAGCAGTACTTC
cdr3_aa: CATSRGWGATYEQYF

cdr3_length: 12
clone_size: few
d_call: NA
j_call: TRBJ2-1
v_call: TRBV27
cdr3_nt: TGTGCCAGCAGTTACGGCCACAATGAGCAGTTCTTC
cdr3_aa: CASSYGHNEQFF

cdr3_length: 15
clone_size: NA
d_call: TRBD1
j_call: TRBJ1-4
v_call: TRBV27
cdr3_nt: TGTGCCAGCAGAGATTTTCAGGGGGCTAATGAAAAACTGTTTTTT
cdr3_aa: CASRDFQGANEKLFF

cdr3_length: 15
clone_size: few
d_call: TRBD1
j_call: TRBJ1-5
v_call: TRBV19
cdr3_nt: TGTGCCAGTAGAAGGACAGGGAATTCCAATCAGCCCCAGCATTTT
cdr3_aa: CASRRTGNSNQPQHF

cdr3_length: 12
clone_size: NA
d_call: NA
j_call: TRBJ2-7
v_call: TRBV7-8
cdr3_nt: TGTGCCAGCAGCCCCGGACAGTTGCTCCTATACTTC
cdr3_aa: CASSPGQLLLYF

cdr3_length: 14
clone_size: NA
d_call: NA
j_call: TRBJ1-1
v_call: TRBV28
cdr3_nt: TGTGCCAGCAGTCCCTCACAACAGGGAGGTCGAGCTTTCTTT
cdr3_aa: CASSPSQQGGRAFF

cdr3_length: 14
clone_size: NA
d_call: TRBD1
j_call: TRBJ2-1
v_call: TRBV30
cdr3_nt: TGTGCCTGGATTCCCCGGGACAGAACTAAGGGGCAGTTCTTC
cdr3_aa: CAWIPRDRTKGQFF

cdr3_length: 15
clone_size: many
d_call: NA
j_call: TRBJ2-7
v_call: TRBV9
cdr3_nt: TGTGCCAGCAGCGTAGCGACAGGCCATTCCTACGAGCAGTACTTC
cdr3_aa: CASSVATGHSYEQYF

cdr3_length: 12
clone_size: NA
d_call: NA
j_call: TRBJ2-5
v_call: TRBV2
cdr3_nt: TGTGCCAGCAGAGTACAGGGACAGACCCAGTACTTC
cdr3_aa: CASRVQGQTQYF

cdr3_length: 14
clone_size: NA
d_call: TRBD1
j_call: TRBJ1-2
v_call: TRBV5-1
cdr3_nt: TGCGCCAGCAGCTCCGACGGGACAGGGCAAGGCTACACCTTC
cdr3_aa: CASSSDGTGQGYTF

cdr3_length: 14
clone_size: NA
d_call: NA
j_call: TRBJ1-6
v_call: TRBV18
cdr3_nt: TGTGCCAGCTCACCAGACAGTTATAATTCACCCCTCCACTTT
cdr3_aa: CASSPDSYNSPLHF

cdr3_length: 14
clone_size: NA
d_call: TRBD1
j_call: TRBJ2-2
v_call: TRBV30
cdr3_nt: TGTGCCTGGAGCCGACAGGGGGGCACCGGGGAGCTGTTTTTT
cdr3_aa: CAWSRQGGTGELFF

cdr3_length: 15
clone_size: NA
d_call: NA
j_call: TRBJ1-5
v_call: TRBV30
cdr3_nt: TGTGCCTGGAGTCCCGGGACCGAGTTTGGACAGCCCCAGCATTTT
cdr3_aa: CAWSPGTEFGQPQHF

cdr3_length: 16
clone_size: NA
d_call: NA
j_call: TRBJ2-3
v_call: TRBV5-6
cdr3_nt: TGTGCCAGCACCATTATGCTGTCTAGCCCCGGAGATACGCAGTATTTT
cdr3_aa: CASTIMLSSPGDTQYF

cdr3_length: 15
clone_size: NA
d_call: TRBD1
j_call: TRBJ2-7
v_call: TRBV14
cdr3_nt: TGTGCCAGCAGCAACCTCGGGACAGGGCTCTACGAGCAGTACTTC
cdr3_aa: CASSNLGTGLYEQYF

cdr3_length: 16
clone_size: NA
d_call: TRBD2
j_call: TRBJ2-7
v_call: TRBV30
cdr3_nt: TGTGCCTGGGCCGGGACTAGCGGGAAGATCTCCTACGAGCAGTACTTC
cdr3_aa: CAWAGTSGKISYEQYF

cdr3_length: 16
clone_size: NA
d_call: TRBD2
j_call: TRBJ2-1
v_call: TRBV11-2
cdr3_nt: TGTGCCAGCAGCCCGAGCGAGGGGACTAACTACAATGAGCAGTTCTTC
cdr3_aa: CASSPSEGTNYNEQFF

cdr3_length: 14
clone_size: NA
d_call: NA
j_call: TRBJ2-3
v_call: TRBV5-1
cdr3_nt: TGCGCCAGCAGCCCGAGCCCTCGAACAGATACGCAGTATTTT
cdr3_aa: CASSPSPRTDTQYF

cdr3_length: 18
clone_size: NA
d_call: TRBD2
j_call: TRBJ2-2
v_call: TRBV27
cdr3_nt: TGTGCCAGCAGACATTATGGGACCAGCGGGAGCGCTGGCGGGGAGCTGTTTTTT
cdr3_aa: CASRHYGTSGSAGGELFF

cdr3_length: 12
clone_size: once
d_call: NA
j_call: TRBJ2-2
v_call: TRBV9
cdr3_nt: TGTGCCAGCAGCGTCGGGGGTGGGGAGCTGTTTTTT
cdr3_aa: CASSVGGGELFF

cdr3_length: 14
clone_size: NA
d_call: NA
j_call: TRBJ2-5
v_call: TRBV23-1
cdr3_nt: TGCGCCAGCAGTCAATTTAGGGCCAGGGAGACCCAGTACTTC
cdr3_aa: CASSQFRARETQYF

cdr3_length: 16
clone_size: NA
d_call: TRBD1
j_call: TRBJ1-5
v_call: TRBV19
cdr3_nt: TGTGCCAGTAGTCCTAGACAGGGGGCTCCTAATCAGCCCCAGCATTTT
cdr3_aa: CASSPRQGAPNQPQHF

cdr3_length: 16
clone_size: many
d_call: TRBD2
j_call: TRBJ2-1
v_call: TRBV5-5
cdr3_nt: TGTGCCAGCAGCCCGACTAGCGCGAGAACGTACAATGAGCAGTTCTTC
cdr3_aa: CASSPTSARTYNEQFF

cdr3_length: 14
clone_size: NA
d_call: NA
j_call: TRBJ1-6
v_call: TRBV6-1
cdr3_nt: TGTGCCAGCAGTCAGGGTTTTTCGAATTCACCCCTCCACTTT
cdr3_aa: CASSQGFSNSPLHF

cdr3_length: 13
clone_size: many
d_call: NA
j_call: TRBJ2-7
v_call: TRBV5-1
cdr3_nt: TGCGCCAGCAGCTTGGAGCCATCCGGCGAGCAGTACTTC
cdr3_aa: CASSLEPSGEQYF

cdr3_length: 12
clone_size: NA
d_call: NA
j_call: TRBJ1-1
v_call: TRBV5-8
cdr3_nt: TGTGCCAGCAGCTCTTGGCCCTCTGAAGCTTTCTTT
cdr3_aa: CASSSWPSEAFF

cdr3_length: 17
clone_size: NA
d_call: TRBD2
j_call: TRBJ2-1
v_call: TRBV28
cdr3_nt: TGTGCCAGCAGTTTCCCCCGTCTAGCGGGCTGGTACAATGAGCAGTTCTTC
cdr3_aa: CASSFPRLAGWYNEQFF

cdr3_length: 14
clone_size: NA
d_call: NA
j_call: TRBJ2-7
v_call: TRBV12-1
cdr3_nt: TGTGCCAGCAGCATCCGGGACACCAGTTACGAGCAGTACTTC
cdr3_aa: CASSIRDTSYEQYF

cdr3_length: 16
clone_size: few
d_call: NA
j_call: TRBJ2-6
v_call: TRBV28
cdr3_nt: TGTGCCAGCAGTCTCTCGGAGGTCTCTGGGGCCAACGTCCTGACTTTC
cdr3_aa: CASSLSEVSGANVLTF

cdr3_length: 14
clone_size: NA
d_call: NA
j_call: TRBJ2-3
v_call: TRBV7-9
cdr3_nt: TGTGCCAGCAGCTTAGTGGTAGCGGCAGATACGCAGTATTTT
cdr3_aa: CASSLVVAADTQYF